Following are 32 T cell receptor beta chains from one sample sequenced in a study of T cells in Graves' hyperthyroidism and ophthalmopathy. TCR beta CDR3 region amplification was performed from RNA transcripts. The HTBI primer set drove a first-round RT-PCR of the TCR CDR3. TCRdb called the multiplex PCR reads again in MiXCR, with one record for every CDR3 protein. Altogether about 250,000 distinct CDR3 sequences are present, 12% to 15% being singletons, with the ten largest covering 30%. The sequenced material came from blood. All receptors derive from a woman between 45 and 60 years old with Graves' hyperthyroidism that later progressed to Graves' ophthalmopathy.

The gene calls are TRBV29-1 and TRBJ2-7; D is uncertain. Germline CDR1 is SQVTM and CDR2 is ANQGSEA. The germline V and J ends were trimmed by 6 bases and 4 bases, with 13 bases remaining between them. The CDR3 totals 12 residues. DNA for the CDR3: TGCAGCGTCCGCTCCCTCCTTTACGAGCAGTACTTC. Encoded protein: CSVRSLLYEQYF.

Points on this clonotype: A clone one base away is much larger, so this may be a read error. V usage is TRBV6-2 or TRBV6-3 and J usage is TRBJ2-1; 16 bases map to TRBD2. The CDR3 consists of 15 residues. CDR1 and CDR2 (germline): MNHEY, SVGEGT. V trimming: 6 bases; J trimming: 8 bases; junction bases outside the gene matches: 4. The DNA of the CDR3 is TGTGCCAGCAGATCGGGACTAGCGGGAGGGGATGAGCAGTTCTTC. Protein: CASRSGLAGGDEQFF.

In this sample, this clonotype turned up many times. The genes are TRBV2 and TRBJ2-1, with a weak D call TRBD2 (6 bases). CDR3 length: 14 amino acids. CDR1 is SNHLY, CDR2 FYNNEI, per germline. V was shortened by 4 bases and J by 4 bases, with 11 bases between the two germline ends. The CDR3 region is CASSGESGYNEQFF. The CDR3 bases are TGTGCCAGCAGTGGTGAGAGCGGGTACAATGAGCAGTTCTTC.

This clonotype turned up a few times. The V call is TRBV20-1, the J call TRBJ1-2; 7 bases agree with TRBD1. Germline V gene sequence: CDR1 DFQATT, CDR2 SNEGSKA (reference sequence). V gave up 5 bases and J gave up 5 bases; unmatched junction bases: 11. The CDR3 has 14 amino acids. CDR3 protein: CSASLNRGRYGYTF. The CDR3 nucleotides are TGCAGTGCTTCACTCAACAGGGGTCGGTATGGCTACACCTTC.

This clonotype was seen ten or more times. The chain couples TRBV5-1 to TRBJ1-1; TRBD1 agrees at 11 bases. CDR3 length: 16 amino acids. The J segment lost 1 base and the V segment lost 5 bases, leaving 7 bases of the junction unmatched. CDR1 is SGHRS, CDR2 YFSETQ, per germline. Here the CDR3 reads CASRPDRGRSNTEAFF. The CDR3 region has the DNA TGCGCCAGCAGACCGGACAGGGGGCGATCGAACACTGAAGCTTTCTTT. Full variable domain (remainder filled in from reference TRBV5-1 and TRBJ1-1): KAGVTQTPRYLIKTRGQQVTLSCSPISGHRSVSWYQQTPGQGLQFLFEYFSETQRNKGNFPGRFSGRQFSNSRSEMNVSTLELGDSALYLCASRPDRGRSNTEAFFGQGTRLTVV.

The sample holds a few counts of this clonotype. Here the CDR3 DNA reads TGTGGTGGACAGGGGGCCAAAAACATTCAGTACTTC. Residues: CGGQGAKNIQYF. The rearrangement links TRBV7-9 to TRBJ2-4; the match to TRBD1 covers 9 bases. This CDR3 has 12 amino acids. Germline assignment: CDR1 SEHNR and CDR2 FQNEAQ (reference sequence).

The V call is TRBV6-1, the J call TRBJ1-1; TRBD1 agrees at 7 bases. This CDR3 region has 16 residues. V was pared by 8 bases and J by 0 bases, with 12 bases of the junction left unmatched. The germline gives CDR1 MNHNS, CDR2 SASEGT. The chain's CDR3 is CASVKGTGQLNTEAFF. The DNA for the CDR3 is TGTGCCAGCGTTAAGGGGACGGGACAGCTGAACACTGAAGCTTTCTTT.

This clonotype showed up many times. Here the CDR3 reads CASNLDSNYGYTF. Written as DNA, the CDR3 is TGTGCCAGCAACCTAGACAGTAACTATGGCTACACCTTC. The chain employs TRBV6-1 and TRBJ1-2, with D possibly TRBD1 on 5 matching bases. Deletions cut 7 bases from V and 1 base from J, with 10 bases between. Germline assignment: CDR1 MNHNS and CDR2 SASEGT. There are 13 residues in the CDR3.

This clonotype showed up just a few times. The CDR3 loop reads CASRVSGWETQYF. CDR3 in DNA: TGCGCCAGCAGGGTTAGCGGATGGGAGACCCAGTACTTC. V is TRBV5-1 and J is TRBJ2-5; D is perhaps TRBD2 (6 bases). Deletions cut 5 bases from V and 5 bases from J, with 13 bases between. The CDR3 loop spans 13 amino acids. Germline-derived CDR1 and CDR2 are SGHRS and YFSETQ.

This chain joins TRBV9 and TRBJ1-5; D ambiguous. This CDR3 spans 14 amino acids. Trimming stripped 3 bases from V and 9 bases from J, with 16 bases between. Germline V gives CDR1 SGDLS, CDR2 YYNGEE. The CDR3 reads CASSAEKGGMPQHF. CDR3 DNA sequence: TGTGCCAGCAGCGCGGAGAAAGGTGGCATGCCCCAGCATTTT.

This clonotype was seen at least ten times. The chain is built from TRBV27 and TRBJ2-2; D remains ambiguous. The ends were cut back, 6 bases at V and 4 bases at J, with 9 bases in the middle. The CDR3 runs to 13 residues. CDR1 and CDR2 (germline): MNHEY, SMNVEV (reference sequence). The CDR3 here is CASRPLGTGELFF. The CDR3 nucleotides are TGTGCCAGCAGACCCCTGGGCACCGGGGAGCTGTTTTTT.

This clonotype was picked up many times. The chain has TRBV28 and TRBJ2-1; D is unresolved. The CDR3 is made up of 13 amino acids. V lost 3 bases, J lost 7 bases, and 10 bases lay in between. Germline values: CDR1 MDHEN, CDR2 SYDVKM. CDR3 amino acids: CASSFPPINEQFF. The CDR3 DNA follows: TGTGCCAGCAGTTTCCCCCCCATAAATGAGCAGTTCTTC.

This clonotype was observed at least ten times. The chain couples TRBV27 to TRBJ2-2; 16 bases are shared with TRBD2. V dropped 4 bases and J dropped 7; count of bases not matched to a gene: 12. The germline V gene has CDR1 MNHEY and CDR2 SMNVEV (reference sequence). This CDR3 contains 19 residues. This CDR3 is CASSSSPGTSGRAVGELFF. CDR3 nucleotide sequence: TGTGCCAGCAGTTCCTCCCCCGGGACTAGCGGGAGGGCCGTCGGGGAGCTGTTTTTT.

This clonotype was picked up many times. The chain links TRBV20-1 to TRBJ1-5; D is unclear. CDR1 DFQATT and CDR2 SNEGSKA come from the germline V gene (reference sequence). The CDR3 spans 15 residues. V lost 6 bases and J lost 0, with 15 bases in between. CDR3 DNA sequence: TGCAGTGCCCAACGGGATAATTATAGCAATCAGCCCCAGCATTTT. Amino acids: CSAQRDNYSNQPQHF.

Ten or more counts support this clonotype. The chain uses TRBV7-8 and TRBJ2-5, with 7 bases identical to TRBD2. Germline lookup yields CDR1 SGHVS and CDR2 FQNEAQ. The CDR3 sequence is 14 residues long. The J segment lost 4 bases and the V segment lost 6 bases, leaving 8 bases of the junction unmatched. In DNA, the CDR3 is TGTGCCAGCAGTCAGGGAGCGGGACTAGAGACCCAGTACTTC. It encodes CASSQGAGLETQYF.

This clonotype was counted many times. The chain joins TRBV20-1 to TRBJ2-3; no clear D. The germline gives CDR1 DFQATT, CDR2 SNEGSKA (reference sequence). Trimming took off 6 bases at V and 2 bases at J, with 18 bases between the two ends. The CDR3 loop spans 15 amino acids. The CDR3 DNA reads as TGCAGTGCCCCGCCCTCCATGAAGCCCACAGATACGCAGTATTTT. This codes for CSAPPSMKPTDTQYF.

In its sample, this clonotype was seen many times. The chain employs TRBV7-9 and TRBJ2-7; the D gene is possibly TRBD1 (5 bases). Trimming cost V 5 bases and J 6 bases, with 11 bases left between them. CDR1 is SEHNR, CDR2 FQNEAQ, per germline (reference sequence). CDR3 length equals 12 residues. The chain's CDR3 is CASSEVGLEQYF. CDR3 bases: TGTGCCAGCAGCGAGGTGGGGCTCGAGCAGTACTTC.

On this clonotype: A much larger clone lies a single base off, so this may be a read error. V is TRBV6-6 and J is TRBJ2-3; D is undetermined. Germline V CDR1 and CDR2: MNHNY, SVGAGI (reference sequence). The CDR3 extends over 14 amino acids. In DNA form, the CDR3 reads TGTGCCAGCAGTTACTCGTCCGGTGGGGTTACGCGGTATTTT. This translates into CASSYSSGGVTRYF.

The CDR3 protein is CASSLEGGLEKLFF. CDR3 sequence (DNA): TGCGCCAGCAGCTTGGAAGGGGGTTTGGAAAAACTGTTTTTT. This chain connects TRBV5-1 to TRBJ1-4, with a tentative D call TRBD1 (6 bases). Germline V gene data show CDR1 as SGHRS and CDR2 as YFSETQ. V dropped 0 bases and J dropped 8 bases, with 11 bases sitting between them. There are 14 residues in the CDR3.

Notes on this clonotype: The junction does not match germline at one end; this may be a read error. The chain links TRBV30 to TRBJ2-2, with a weak D call TRBD2 (6 bases). The CDR3 totals 15 residues. Germline values: CDR1 GTSNPN, CDR2 SVGIG (reference sequence). CDR3: CAWTRGGLRAGELLF. DNA of the CDR3: TGTGCCTGGACCCGTGGGGGGTTAAGAGCCGGGGAGCTGCTTTTT.

The sample holds many counts of this clonotype. At one end, the junction sequence differs from germline, possibly due to a read error. The chain carries TRBV28 and TRBJ1-2; D gene ambiguous. CDR3 size: 11 residues. Per germline, CDR1 MDHEN and CDR2 SYDVKM. The CDR3: CAGRLNYGYTF. In DNA, the CDR3 is TGCGCAGGAAGGCTGAACTATGGCTACACCTTC.

Ten or more counts support this clonotype. The chain carries TRBV20-1 and TRBJ2-3, with TRBD2 matching 8 bases. The CDR3 runs 14 residues. Per the germline V gene, CDR1 is DFQATT and CDR2 is SNEGSKA (reference sequence). The CDR3 region is CSLEASGRTDTQYF. The CDR3 DNA sequence: TGCAGCCTAGAGGCCAGCGGGAGAACAGATACGCAGTATTTT.

Remarks on this clonotype: This could be a read error, since a much larger clone is one nucleotide away. CDR3 residues: CSASGVPYEQYF. CDR3 sequence (DNA): TGCAGTGCTAGCGGGGTTCCCTACGAGCAGTACTTC. V and J are TRBV20-1 and TRBJ2-7, with D perhaps matching TRBD2 (5 bases). CDR1 and CDR2 (germline): DFQATT, SNEGSKA (reference sequence). The ends were cut back, 3 bases at V and 2 bases at J, with 8 bases in the middle. The CDR3 has 12 residues.

This chain uses TRBV20-1 with TRBJ2-6; D might be TRBD1 (6 bases). V dropped 0 bases and J dropped 0 bases, with 24 bases sitting between them. The length of the CDR3 is 21 residues. Germline CDR1 and CDR2: DFQATT and SNEGSKA (reference sequence). The CDR3 DNA reads TGCAGTGCTAGAGATGGGGTCTCCACGACAGGCCGCAGCTCTGGGGCCAACGTCCTGACTTTC. It yields the protein CSARDGVSTTGRSSGANVLTF.

This clonotype was seen only a few times. V is TRBV20-1 and J is TRBJ2-1; 8 bases line up with TRBD1. The CDR3 covers 15 residues. The germline V gene encodes CDR1 DFQATT and CDR2 SNEGSKA (reference sequence). After removal of 5 bases from V and 0 bases from J, the junction contained 6 bases not matched to a gene. The CDR3 here is CSAPGTGGSYNEQFF. In nucleotides, the CDR3 is TGCAGTGCTCCGGGCACAGGGGGCTCCTACAATGAGCAGTTCTTC.

There are many counts of this clonotype. The chain recombines TRBV2 with TRBJ1-4; 9 bases line up with TRBD1. Germline V lookup: CDR1 SNHLY, CDR2 FYNNEI. V gave up 8 bases and J gave up 0 bases; unmatched junction bases: 16. This CDR3 contains 19 residues. The CDR3 spells CASHGTTGGAQATNEKLFF. DNA for the CDR3: TGTGCCAGCCATGGGACTACAGGGGGCGCCCAGGCAACTAATGAAAAACTGTTTTTT.

This clonotype occurred many times. This rearrangement joins TRBV20-1 to TRBJ2-1; 13 bases match TRBD2. Germline V gene sequence: CDR1 DFQATT, CDR2 SNEGSKA (reference sequence). CDR3 size: 13 residues. For the CDR3, the DNA is TGCACCACACTAGCGGGAGGGCTCAATGAGCAGTTCTTC. It translates to CTTLAGGLNEQFF.

The chain joins TRBV12-3 or TRBV12-4 to TRBJ2-7; D remains unclear. CDR3 length: 14 residues. Trimming cost V 3 bases and J 0 bases, with 9 bases left between them. CDR3 nucleotide sequence: TGTGCCAGCAGTTTGAGATCAGACTCCTACGAGCAGTACTTC. Residues: CASSLRSDSYEQYF.

In its sample, this clonotype was seen many times. This chain joins TRBV28 and TRBJ2-7; 11 nucleotides line up with TRBD2. Germline trimming cut 7 bases from V and 2 bases from J; bases unmatched to any gene: 4. Germline-derived CDR1 and CDR2 are MDHEN and SYDVKM. The CDR3 is 14 amino acids. CDR3 sequence reads: CASTLAGGTYEQYF. The CDR3 region has the DNA TGTGCCAGCACCTTAGCGGGAGGGACCTACGAGCAGTACTTC. The full variable domain, with the rest looked up from reference TRBV28 and TRBJ2-7, is DVKVTQSSRYLVKRTGEKVFLECVQDMDHENMFWYRQDPGLGLRLIYFSYDVKMKEKGDIPEGYSVSREKKERFSLILESASTNQTSMYLCASTLAGGTYEQYFGPGTRLTVT.

Comment on this clonotype: As the CDR3 is not closed by the conserved phenylalanine or tryptophan, this likely results from a read error. This chain links TRBV5-1 with TRBJ1-1; TRBD1 aligns across 9 bases. J lost 5 bases, V lost 4 bases, and 6 bases had no gene match. This CDR3 has 14 amino acids. CDR1 SGHRS and CDR2 YFSETQ come from the germline V gene. This CDR3 is CASSRGQGGTEAFL. The CDR3 DNA is TGCGCCAGCAGCCGGGGACAGGGTGGTACTGAAGCTTTCCTT.

Many counts were recorded for this clonotype. This chain uses TRBV15 with TRBJ1-1, with D hard to call. Germline CDR1 LNHNV, CDR2 YYDKDF (reference sequence). The CDR3 consists of 16 residues. V dropped 0 bases and J dropped 1 base, with 12 bases sitting between them. CDR3 region: CATSREAGWANTEAFF. For the CDR3, the DNA is TGTGCCACCAGCAGAGAGGCGGGATGGGCGAACACTGAAGCTTTCTTT.

The chain employs TRBV10-3 and TRBJ2-4, with 8 bases identical to TRBD2. J was trimmed by 1 base and V by 6 bases; bases with no gene match: 5. The CDR3 contains 15 residues. CDR1 is ENHRY and CDR2 is SYGVKD in the germline V gene. The CDR3 sequence is CAIREREFAKNIQYF. For the CDR3, the DNA is TGTGCCATCAGAGAGCGGGAGTTCGCCAAAAACATTCAGTACTTC.